This record concerns one T cell receptor (beta chain) sequence. Its antigen is undetermined. The data derive from a study of siplizumab effects on memory and regulatory T cells. Generated by immunoSEQ multiplex PCR, the TCRdb table keeps only in-frame clones and is missing some. This table holds 100,000 or so clones, about 90% found once. Germline V gene sequence: CDR1 SNHLY, CDR2 FYNNEI. The CDR3 spans 13 residues. The ends lost 10 bases at V and 10 bases at J; junction bases unmatched: 6. Study results and limitations: About 80-97% of proliferating CD4+ or CD8+ clones had no assignable naive or memory phenotype. Naive T cell populations appeared to exhibit greater diversity than memory cells and appeared to be major alloresponse contributors.

The sample taken for sequencing was CD4+ T cells sorted from blood. The rearrangement uses TRBV2 and TRBJ2-1, with 14 positions matching TRBD2. This TCR was sampled from a human donor in good health. Some clones in this sample may be carry-over from other donors' samples. In nucleotides, the CDR3 is TGTGCCATCTCGGGACTAGCGGGAGAGGAGCAGTTCTTC. This codes for CAISGLAGEEQFF.